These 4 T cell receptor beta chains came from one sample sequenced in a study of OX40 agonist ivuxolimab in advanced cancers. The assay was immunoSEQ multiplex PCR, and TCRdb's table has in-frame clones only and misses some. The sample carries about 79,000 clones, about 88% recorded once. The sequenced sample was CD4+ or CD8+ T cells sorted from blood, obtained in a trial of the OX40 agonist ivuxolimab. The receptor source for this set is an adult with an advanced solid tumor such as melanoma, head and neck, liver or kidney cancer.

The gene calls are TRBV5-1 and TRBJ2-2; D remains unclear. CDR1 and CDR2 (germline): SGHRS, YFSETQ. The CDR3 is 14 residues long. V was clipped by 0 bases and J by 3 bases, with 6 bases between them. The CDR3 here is CASSLDEYTGELFF. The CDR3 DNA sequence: TGCGCCAGCAGCTTGGACGAATACACCGGGGAGCTGTTTTTT.

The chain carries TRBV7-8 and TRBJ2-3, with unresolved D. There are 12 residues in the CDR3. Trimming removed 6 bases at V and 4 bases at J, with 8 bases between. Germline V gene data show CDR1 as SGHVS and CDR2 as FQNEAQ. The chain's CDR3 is CASRLVPDTQYF. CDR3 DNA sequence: TGTGCCAGCAGGCTCGTCCCAGATACGCAGTATTTT.

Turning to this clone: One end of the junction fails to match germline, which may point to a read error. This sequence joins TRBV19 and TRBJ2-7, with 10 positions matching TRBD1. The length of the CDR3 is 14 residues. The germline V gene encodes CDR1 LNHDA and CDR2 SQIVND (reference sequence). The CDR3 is CASRRQGASHEQYF. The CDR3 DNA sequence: TGTGCCAGTAGGCGACAGGGGGCCTCCCACGAGCAGTACTTC. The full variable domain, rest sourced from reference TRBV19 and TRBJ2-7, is DGGITQSPKYLFRKEGQNVTLSCEQNLNHDAMYWYRQDPGQGLRLIYYSQIVNDFQKGDIAEGYSVSREKKESFPLTVTSAQKNPTAFYLCASRRQGASHEQYFGPGTRLTVT.

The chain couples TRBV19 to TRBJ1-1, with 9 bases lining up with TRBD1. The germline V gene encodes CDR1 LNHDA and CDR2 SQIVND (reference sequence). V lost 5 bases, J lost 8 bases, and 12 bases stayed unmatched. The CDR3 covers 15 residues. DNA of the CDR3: TGTGCCAGTAGTCCCTGGGACAGGGTCAGCTCCGAAGCTTTCTTT. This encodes CASSPWDRVSSEAFF. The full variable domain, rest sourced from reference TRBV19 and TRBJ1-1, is DGGITQSPKYLFRKEGQNVTLSCEQNLNHDAMYWYRQDPGQGLRLIYYSQIVNDFQKGDIAEGYSVSREKKESFPLTVTSAQKNPTAFYLCASSPWDRVSSEAFFGQGTRLTVV.